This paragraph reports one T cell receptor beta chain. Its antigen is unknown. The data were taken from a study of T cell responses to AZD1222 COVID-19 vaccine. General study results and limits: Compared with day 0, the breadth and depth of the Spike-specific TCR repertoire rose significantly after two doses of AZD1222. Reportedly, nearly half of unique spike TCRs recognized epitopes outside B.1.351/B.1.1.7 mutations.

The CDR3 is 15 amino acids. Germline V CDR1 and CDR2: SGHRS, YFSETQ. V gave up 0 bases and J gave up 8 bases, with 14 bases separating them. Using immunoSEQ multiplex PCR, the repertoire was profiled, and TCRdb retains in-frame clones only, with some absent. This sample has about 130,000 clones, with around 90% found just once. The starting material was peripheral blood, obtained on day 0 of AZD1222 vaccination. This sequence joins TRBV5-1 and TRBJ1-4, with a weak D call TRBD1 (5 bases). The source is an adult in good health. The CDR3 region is CASSLGGSGSEKLFF. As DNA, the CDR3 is TGCGCCAGCAGCTTGGGGGGGTCTGGTAGCGAAAAACTGTTTTTT.